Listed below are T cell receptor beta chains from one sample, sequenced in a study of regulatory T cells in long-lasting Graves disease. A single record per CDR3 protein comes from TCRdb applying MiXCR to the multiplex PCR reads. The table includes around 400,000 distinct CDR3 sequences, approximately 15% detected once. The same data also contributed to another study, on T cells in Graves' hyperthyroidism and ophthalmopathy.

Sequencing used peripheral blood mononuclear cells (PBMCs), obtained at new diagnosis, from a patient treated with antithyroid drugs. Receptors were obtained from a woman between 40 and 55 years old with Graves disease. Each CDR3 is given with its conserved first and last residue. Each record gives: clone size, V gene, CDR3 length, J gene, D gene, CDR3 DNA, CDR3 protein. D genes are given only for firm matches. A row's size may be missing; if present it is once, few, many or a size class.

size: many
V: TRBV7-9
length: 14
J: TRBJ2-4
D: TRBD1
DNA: TGTGCCAGCAGCTTAGCCGGACAGGGCTGGATTCAGTACTTC
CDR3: CASSLAGQGWIQYF

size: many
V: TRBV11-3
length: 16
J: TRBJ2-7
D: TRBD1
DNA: TGTGCCAGCAGCTCCGGACTTGTCGGGACAGGGTCCGAGCAGTACTTC
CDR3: CASSSGLVGTGSEQYF

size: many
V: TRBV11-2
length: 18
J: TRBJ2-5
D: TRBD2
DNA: TGTGCCAGCAGCTTGGCCCGTGGGACTAGCGGAGGGGGGGAGACCCAGTACTTC
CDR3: CASSLARGTSGGGETQYF

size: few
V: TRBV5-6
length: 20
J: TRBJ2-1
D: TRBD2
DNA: TGTGCCAGCAGCTTGGCCCCGCGGGGGGTCGCCTGGGTGGGGAACAATGAGCAGTTCTTC
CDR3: CASSLAPRGVAWVGNNEQFF

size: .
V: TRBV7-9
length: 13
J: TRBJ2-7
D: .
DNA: TGTGCCAGCAGCTGGGGAGTAACCTACGAGCAGTACTTC
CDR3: CASSWGVTYEQYF

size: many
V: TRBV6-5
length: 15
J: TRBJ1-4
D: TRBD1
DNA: TGTGCCAGCAGTTACTCGAACAGGGGGCGCGAAAAACTGTTTTTT
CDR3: CASSYSNRGREKLFF

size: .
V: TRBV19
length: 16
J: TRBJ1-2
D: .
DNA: TGTGCCAGTAGTATTCCCTTGACAGATTATAACTATGGCTACACCTTC
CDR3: CASSIPLTDYNYGYTF

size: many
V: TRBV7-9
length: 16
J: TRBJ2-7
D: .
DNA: TGTGCCAGCGTGTCAGTGGGGGCTAGCGGCACCTACGAGCAGTACTTC
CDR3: CASVSVGASGTYEQYF

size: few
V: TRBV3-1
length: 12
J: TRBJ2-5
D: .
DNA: TGTGCCAGCAGCCAAGATCTCCAGCGGACGTACTTC
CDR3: CASSQDLQRTYF

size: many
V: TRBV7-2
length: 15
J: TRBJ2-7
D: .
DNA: TGTGCCAGCAGCTTTTTCGGGAAACCCGTGGGCGAGCAGTACTTC
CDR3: CASSFFGKPVGEQYF

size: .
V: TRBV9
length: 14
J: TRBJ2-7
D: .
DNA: TGTGCCAGCAGCGTAGAGACGACGGGCTACGAGCAGTACTTC
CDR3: CASSVETTGYEQYF

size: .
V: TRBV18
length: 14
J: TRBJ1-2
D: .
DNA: TGTGCCAGCTCACCACCGACAGCTAACTATGGCTACACCTTC
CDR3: CASSPPTANYGYTF

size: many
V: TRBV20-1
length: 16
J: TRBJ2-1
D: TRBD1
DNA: TGCAGTGCTAGAGGGACAGGGGGCACGGGAACAGGTGAGCAGTTCTTC
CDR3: CSARGTGGTGTGEQFF

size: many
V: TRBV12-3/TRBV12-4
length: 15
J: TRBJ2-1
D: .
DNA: TGTGCCAGCAGCCCCCAGCGAAAACCCGGGGATGAGCAGTTCTTC
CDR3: CASSPQRKPGDEQFF

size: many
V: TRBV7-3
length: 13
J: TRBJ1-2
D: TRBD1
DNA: TGTGCCAGCAGCCCCGGACAGGGGGTTGGCTACACCTTC
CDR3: CASSPGQGVGYTF

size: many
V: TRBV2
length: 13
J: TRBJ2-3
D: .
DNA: TGTGCCTTCAGACAGCCGGGCACAGATACGCAGTATTTT
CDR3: CAFRQPGTDTQYF

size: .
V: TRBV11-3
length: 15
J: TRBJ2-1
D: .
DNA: TGTGCCAGCAGCCACGTGATGGGAGGCAGTAATGAGCAGTTCTTC
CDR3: CASSHVMGGSNEQFF

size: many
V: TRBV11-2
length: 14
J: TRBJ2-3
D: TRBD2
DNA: TGTGCCAGCAGCCTCGGGGGGGACACAGATACGCAGTATTTT
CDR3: CASSLGGDTDTQYF

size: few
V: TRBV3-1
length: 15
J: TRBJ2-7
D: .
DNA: TGTGCCAGCAGCCAAGATGCCCTGGGGGGCTACGAGCAGTACTTC
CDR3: CASSQDALGGYEQYF

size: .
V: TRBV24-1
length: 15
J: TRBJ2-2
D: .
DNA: TGTGCCACCAGTGATTTGCGTCTAGAAAGCGGGGAGCTGTTTTTT
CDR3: CATSDLRLESGELFF

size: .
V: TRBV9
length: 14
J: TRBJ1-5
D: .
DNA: TGTGCCAGCAGCCCGGGGCAGACCAATCAGCCCCAGCATTTT
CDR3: CASSPGQTNQPQHF

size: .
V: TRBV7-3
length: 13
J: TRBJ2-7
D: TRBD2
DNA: TGTGCCAGCAGCCCCCTTGGGGAGGGGGAGCAGTACTTC
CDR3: CASSPLGEGEQYF

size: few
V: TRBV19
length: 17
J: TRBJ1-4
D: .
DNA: TGTGCCAGTAGTATCGGTTCCAGGAAGGGTGGTGGTGAAAAACTGTTTTTT
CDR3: CASSIGSRKGGGEKLFF

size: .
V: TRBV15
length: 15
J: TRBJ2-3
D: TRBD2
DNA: TGTGCCACCAGCAAACTAGCGCAAAGCACAGATACGCAGTATTTT
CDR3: CATSKLAQSTDTQYF

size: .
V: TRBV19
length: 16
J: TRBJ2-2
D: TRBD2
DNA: TGTGCCAGTAGTATAGTCCCTAGCGGATACACCGGGGAGCTGTTTTTT
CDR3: CASSIVPSGYTGELFF